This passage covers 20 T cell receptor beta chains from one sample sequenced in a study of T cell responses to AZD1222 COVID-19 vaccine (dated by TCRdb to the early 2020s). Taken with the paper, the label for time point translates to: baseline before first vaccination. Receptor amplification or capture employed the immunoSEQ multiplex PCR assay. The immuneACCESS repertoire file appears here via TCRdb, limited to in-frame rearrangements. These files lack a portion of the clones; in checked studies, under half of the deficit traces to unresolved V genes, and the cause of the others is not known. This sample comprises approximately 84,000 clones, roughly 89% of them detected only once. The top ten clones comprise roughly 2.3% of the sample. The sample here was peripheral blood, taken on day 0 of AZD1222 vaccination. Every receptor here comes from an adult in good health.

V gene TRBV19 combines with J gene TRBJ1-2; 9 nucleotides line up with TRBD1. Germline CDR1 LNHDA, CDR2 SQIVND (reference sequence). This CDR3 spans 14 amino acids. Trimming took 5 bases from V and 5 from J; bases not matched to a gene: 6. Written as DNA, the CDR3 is TGTGCCAGTAGTGTCGGACAGGGGAGGTATGGCTACACCTTC. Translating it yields CASSVGQGRYGYTF.

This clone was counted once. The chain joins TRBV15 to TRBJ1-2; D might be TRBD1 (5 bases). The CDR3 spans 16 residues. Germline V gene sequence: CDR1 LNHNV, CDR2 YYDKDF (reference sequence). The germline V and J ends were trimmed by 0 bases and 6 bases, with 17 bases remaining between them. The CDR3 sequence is CATSREEYPGRDGYTF. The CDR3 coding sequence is TGTGCCACCAGCAGAGAGGAGTACCCGGGGCGGGATGGCTACACCTTC.

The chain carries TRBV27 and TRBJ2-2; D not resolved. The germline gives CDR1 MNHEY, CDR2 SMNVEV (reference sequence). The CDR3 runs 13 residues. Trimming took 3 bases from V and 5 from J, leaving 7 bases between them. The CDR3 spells CASSFSQTGELFF. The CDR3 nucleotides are TGTGCCAGCAGTTTTTCCCAAACCGGGGAGCTGTTTTTT.

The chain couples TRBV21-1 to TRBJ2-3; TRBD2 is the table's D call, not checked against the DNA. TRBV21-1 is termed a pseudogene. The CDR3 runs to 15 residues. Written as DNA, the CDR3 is TGTGCCAGCAGCAAAGGTAACTACATCACAGATACGCAGTATTTT. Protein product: CASSKGNYITDTQYF.

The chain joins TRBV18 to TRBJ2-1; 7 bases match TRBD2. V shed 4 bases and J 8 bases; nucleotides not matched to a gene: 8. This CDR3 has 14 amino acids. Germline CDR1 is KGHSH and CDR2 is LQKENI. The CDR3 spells CASSRGGSRDEQFF. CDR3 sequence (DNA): TGTGCCAGCTCACGGGGCGGGAGTCGGGATGAGCAGTTCTTC.

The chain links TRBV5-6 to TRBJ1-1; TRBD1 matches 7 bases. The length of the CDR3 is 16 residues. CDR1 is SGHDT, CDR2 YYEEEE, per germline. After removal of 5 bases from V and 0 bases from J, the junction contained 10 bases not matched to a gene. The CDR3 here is CASSFFTGTVNTEAFF. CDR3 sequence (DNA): TGTGCCAGCAGTTTTTTCACCGGGACAGTGAACACTGAAGCTTTCTTT.

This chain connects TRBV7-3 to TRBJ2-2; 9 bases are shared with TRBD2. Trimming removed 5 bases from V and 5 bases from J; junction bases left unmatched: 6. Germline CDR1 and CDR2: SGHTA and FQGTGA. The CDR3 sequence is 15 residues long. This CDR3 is CASSLSGSGTGELFF. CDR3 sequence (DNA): TGTGCCAGCAGCCTTAGCGGGAGCGGGACCGGGGAGCTGTTTTTT.

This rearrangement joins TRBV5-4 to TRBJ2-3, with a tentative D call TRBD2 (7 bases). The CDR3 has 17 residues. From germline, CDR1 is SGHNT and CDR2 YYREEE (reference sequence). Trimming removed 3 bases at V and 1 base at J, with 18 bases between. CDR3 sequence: CASSSRLGGHGTDTQYF. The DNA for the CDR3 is TGTGCCAGCAGCTCTCGTTTGGGGGGGCATGGCACAGATACGCAGTATTTT.

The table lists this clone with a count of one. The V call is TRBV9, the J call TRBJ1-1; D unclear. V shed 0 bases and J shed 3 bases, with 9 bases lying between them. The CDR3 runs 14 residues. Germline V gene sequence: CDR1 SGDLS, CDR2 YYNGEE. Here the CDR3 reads CASSVVGGYTEAFF. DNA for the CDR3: TGTGCCAGCAGCGTAGTTGGAGGGTACACTGAAGCTTTCTTT.

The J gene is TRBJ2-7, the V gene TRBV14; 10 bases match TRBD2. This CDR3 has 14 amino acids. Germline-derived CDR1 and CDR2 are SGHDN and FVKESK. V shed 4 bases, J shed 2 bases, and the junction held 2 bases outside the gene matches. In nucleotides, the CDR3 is TGTGCCAGCAGCCTTAGCGGGGGGCCCTACGAGCAGTACTTC. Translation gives CASSLSGGPYEQYF.

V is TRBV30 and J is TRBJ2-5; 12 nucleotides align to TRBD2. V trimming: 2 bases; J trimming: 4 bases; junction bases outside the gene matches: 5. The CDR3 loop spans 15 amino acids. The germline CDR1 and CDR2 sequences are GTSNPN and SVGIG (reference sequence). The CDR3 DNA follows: TGTGCCTGGAGTTCAGGACTAGCGGGGTTAGAGACCCAGTACTTC. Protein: CAWSSGLAGLETQYF.

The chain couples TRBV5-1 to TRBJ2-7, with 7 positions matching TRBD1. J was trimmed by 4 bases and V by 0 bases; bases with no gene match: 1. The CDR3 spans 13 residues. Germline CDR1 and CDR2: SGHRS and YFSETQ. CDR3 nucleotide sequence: TGCGCCAGCAGCTTGGACAGGGGTTACGAGCAGTACTTC. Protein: CASSLDRGYEQYF.

The CDR3: CASSFDSLVGYTF. The CDR3 nucleotides are TGTGCCAGCAGCTTTGACAGCTTGGTTGGCTACACCTTC. This chain uses TRBV7-9 with TRBJ1-2; a weak D match, TRBD1 (5 bases). Trimming pared 3 bases from V and 7 bases from J, leaving 12 bases between. The CDR3 runs 13 residues. CDR1 is SEHNR, CDR2 FQNEAQ, per germline (reference sequence).

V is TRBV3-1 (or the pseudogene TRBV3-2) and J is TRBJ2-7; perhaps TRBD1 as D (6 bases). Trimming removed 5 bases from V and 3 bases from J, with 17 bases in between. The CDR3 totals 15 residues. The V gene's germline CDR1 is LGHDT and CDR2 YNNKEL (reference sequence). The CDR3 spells CASSYAGTSGYEQYF. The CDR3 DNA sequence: TGTGCCAGCAGCTACGCCGGGACATCAGGCTACGAGCAGTACTTC.

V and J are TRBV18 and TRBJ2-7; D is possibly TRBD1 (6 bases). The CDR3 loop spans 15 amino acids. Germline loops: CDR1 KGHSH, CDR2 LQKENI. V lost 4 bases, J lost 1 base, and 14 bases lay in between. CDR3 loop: CASSRLQGTSYEQYF. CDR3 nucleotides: TGTGCCAGCTCACGCTTACAGGGAACTTCCTACGAGCAGTACTTC.

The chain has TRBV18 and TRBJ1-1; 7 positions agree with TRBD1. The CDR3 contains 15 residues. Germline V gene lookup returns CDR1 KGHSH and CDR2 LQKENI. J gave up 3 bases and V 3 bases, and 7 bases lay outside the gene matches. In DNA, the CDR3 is TGTGCCAGCTCACCTGGACAGGTCGGGGACACTGAAGCTTTCTTT. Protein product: CASSPGQVGDTEAFF.

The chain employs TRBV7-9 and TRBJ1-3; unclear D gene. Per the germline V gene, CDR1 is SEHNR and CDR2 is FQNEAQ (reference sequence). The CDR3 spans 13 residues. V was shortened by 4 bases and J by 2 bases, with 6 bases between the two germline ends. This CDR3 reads CASSYGPGNTIYF. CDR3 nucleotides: TGTGCCAGCAGCTATGGACCTGGAAACACCATATATTTT.

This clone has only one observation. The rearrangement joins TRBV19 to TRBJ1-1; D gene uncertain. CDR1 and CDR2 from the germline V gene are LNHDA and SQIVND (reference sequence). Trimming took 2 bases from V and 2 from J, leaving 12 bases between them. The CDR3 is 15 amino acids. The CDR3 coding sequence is TGTGCCAGTAGTATACTATCGGGGAGCAACACTGAAGCTTTCTTT. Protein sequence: CASSILSGSNTEAFF.

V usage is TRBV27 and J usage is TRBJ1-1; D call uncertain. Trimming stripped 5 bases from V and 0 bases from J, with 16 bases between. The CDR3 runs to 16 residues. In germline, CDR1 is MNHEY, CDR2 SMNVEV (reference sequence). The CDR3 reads CASSRRTGLMNTEAFF. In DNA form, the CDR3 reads TGTGCCAGCAGTCGCCGGACCGGACTAATGAACACTGAAGCTTTCTTT.

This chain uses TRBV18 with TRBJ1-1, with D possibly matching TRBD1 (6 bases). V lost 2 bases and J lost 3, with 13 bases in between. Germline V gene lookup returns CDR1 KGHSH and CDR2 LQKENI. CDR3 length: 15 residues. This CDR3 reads CASSPVWDKDTEAFF. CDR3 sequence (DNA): TGTGCCAGCTCACCAGTCTGGGACAAGGACACTGAAGCTTTCTTT.